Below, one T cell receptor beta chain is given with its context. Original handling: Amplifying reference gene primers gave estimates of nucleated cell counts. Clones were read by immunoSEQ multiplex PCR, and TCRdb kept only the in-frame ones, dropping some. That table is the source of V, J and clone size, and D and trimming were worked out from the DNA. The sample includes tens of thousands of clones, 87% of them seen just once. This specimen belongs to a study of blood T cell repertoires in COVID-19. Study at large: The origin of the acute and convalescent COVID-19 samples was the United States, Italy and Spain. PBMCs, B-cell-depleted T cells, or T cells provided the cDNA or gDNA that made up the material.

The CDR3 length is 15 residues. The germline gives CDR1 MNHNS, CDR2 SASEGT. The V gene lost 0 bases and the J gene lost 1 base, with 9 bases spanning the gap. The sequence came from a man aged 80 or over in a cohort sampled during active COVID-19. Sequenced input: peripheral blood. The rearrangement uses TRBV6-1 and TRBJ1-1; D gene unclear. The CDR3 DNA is TGTGCCAGCAGTGAAGCGCAGGAACCGAACACTGAAGCTTTCTTT. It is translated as CASSEAQEPNTEAFF.